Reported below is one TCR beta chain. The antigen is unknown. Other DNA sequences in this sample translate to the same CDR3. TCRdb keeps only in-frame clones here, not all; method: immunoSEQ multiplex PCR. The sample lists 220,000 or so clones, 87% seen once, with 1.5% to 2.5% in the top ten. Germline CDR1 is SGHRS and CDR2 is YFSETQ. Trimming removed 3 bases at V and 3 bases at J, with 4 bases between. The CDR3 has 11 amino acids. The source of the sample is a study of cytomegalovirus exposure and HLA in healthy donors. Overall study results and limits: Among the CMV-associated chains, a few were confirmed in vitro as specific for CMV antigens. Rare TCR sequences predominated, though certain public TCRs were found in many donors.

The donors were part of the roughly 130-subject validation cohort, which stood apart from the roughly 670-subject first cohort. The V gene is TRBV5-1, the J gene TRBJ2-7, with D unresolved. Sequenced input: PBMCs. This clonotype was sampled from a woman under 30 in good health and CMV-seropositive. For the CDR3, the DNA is TGCGCCAGCAGCTCTAGCTACGAGCAGTACTTC. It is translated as CASSSSYEQYF.